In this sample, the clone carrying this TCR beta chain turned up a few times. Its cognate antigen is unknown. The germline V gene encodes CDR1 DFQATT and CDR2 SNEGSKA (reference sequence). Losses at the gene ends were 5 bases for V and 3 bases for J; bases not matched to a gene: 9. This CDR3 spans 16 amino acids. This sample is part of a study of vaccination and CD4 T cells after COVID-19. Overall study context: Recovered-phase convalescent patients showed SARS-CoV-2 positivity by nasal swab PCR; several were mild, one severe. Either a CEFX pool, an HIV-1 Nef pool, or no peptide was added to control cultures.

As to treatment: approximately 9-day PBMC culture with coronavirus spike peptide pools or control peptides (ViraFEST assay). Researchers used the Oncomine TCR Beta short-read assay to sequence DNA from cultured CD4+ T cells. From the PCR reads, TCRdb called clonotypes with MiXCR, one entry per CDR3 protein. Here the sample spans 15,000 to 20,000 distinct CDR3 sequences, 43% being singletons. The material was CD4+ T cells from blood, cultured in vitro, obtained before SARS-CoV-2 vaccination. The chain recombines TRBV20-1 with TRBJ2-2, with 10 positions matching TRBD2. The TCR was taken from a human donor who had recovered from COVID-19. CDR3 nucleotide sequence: TGCAGTGCTCGCTCAAGCGGGAGGGGGTACACCGGGGAGCTGTTTTTT. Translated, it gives CSARSSGRGYTGELFF.